This T cell receptor beta chain was sequenced for a study of blood T cell repertoires in COVID-19. Overall study context: PBMCs, B-cell-depleted T cells, or T cells provided the cDNA or gDNA that made up the material.

This CDR3 is built from 14 residues. From germline, CDR1 is SEHNR and CDR2 FQNEAQ (reference sequence). V was pared by 5 bases and J by 9 bases, with 9 bases of the junction left unmatched. Methods used by the authors: Amplifying reference gene primers gave estimates of nucleated cell counts. TCRdb's copy holds only in-frame clones and misses some; the assay was immunoSEQ multiplex PCR. V, J and clone size are those of that table, while D and trimming were read from the DNA. Seen here are around 70,000 clones, over 85% observed once, and the top ten hold over 1.2%. V is TRBV7-9 and J is TRBJ2-2; the match to TRBD1 covers 7 bases. The specimen was peripheral blood. The sequence was obtained from a man aged 50 or older with acute or convalescent COVID-19. CDR3 residues: CASSDTGAGWELFF. Written as DNA, the CDR3 is TGTGCCAGCAGCGATACAGGGGCCGGGTGGGAGCTGTTTTTT.